The next 18 T cell receptor beta chains were all read from a single sample in a study of CD4 T cells in relation to SARS-CoV-2 and coronaviruses. This table comes from immunoSEQ multiplex PCR, and its TCRdb copy is limited to in-frame clones, with some not included. This sample yields more than 35,000 clones, of which 75% to 85% are seen a single time; about 2.5% belongs to the top ten. These TCRs' antigens remain unknown. The sample consisted of memory CD4+ T cells from PBMCs, cultured in vitro. The source of these receptors is an adult with COVID-19.

V is TRBV12-3 or TRBV12-4 and J is TRBJ2-2, with D unresolved. The CDR3 sequence is 13 residues long. The V end lost 2 bases, the J end lost 6 bases, and 7 bases lay between the germline ends. CDR3 amino acids: CASSLRGPGELFF. In nucleotides, the CDR3 is TGTGCCAGCAGTTTACGTGGTCCCGGGGAGCTGTTTTTT.

The chain uses TRBV3-1 (or the pseudogene TRBV3-2) and TRBJ2-2; D not resolved. V was clipped by 7 bases and J by 3 bases, with 12 bases between them. CDR3 length equals 14 residues. Germline V gene sequence: CDR1 LGHDT, CDR2 YNNKEL (reference sequence). The CDR3 nucleotides read TGTGCCAGCACAGAGCGCCGGGACACCGGGGAGCTGTTTTTT. Encoded protein: CASTERRDTGELFF.

In the case of this clone: An end of the junction differs from the germline gene, which may be a read error. The rearrangement joins TRBV6-1 to TRBJ2-1; 10 bases match TRBD2. There are 14 residues in the CDR3. Looked up from germline, CDR1 is MNHNS and CDR2 is SASEGT. The DNA for the CDR3 is TGTGCCAGCAATGAAGCGGGAGGGCGCAATGAGCAGTTCTTC. It yields the protein CASNEAGGRNEQFF.

This clone was counted a few times. The chain combines TRBV6-6 with TRBJ2-3; 10 nucleotides align to TRBD2. With V trimmed by 7 bases and J by 7 bases, 14 bases remained unmatched. The CDR3 sequence is 16 residues long. Germline CDR1 reads MNHNY; CDR2 reads SVGAGI (reference sequence). The CDR3 sequence is CASTLVGAGGPYTQYF. Written as DNA, the CDR3 is TGTGCCAGCACCCTCGTGGGAGCGGGAGGGCCGTATACGCAGTATTTT.

The chain links TRBV7-8 to TRBJ2-3; possible D gene TRBD1, 5 bases. V lost 3 bases and J 5 bases, leaving 15 bases between the germline ends. The length of the CDR3 is 15 residues. Germline values: CDR1 SGHVS, CDR2 FQNEAQ. CDR3 protein: CASSFFVQGRDTQYF. The CDR3 DNA is TGTGCCAGCAGCTTTTTCGTCCAGGGCCGAGATACGCAGTATTTT.

This clone was seen more than once but under ten times. The chain links TRBV21-1 to TRBJ1-4. TRBV21-1 is a pseudogene segment. This CDR3 region has 16 residues. For the CDR3, the DNA is TGTGCCAGCAGCAAACGGGAGGGGCCGTCTAATGAAAAACTGTTTTTT. It translates to CASSKREGPSNEKLFF.

The chain is built from TRBV27 and TRBJ2-1; D may match TRBD1 or TRBD2 (5 bases each). Trimming removed 3 bases from V and 10 bases from J, with 13 bases in between. Looked up from germline, CDR1 is MNHEY and CDR2 is SMNVEV (reference sequence). CDR3 size: 13 residues. Here the CDR3 DNA reads TGTGCCAGCAGTTTTTCGAGGGGAGTCGAGCAGTTCTTC. Amino acid sequence: CASSFSRGVEQFF.

In this sample, this clone turned up once. The genes are TRBV5-1 and TRBJ1-6; 7 nucleotides match TRBD1. The V and J ends lost 2 bases and 5 bases, in that order; junction bases with no gene match: 7. The CDR3 runs to 16 residues. The germline V gene has CDR1 SGHRS and CDR2 YFSETQ. The DNA for the CDR3 is TGCGCCAGCAGCTTTGAGGGGGCCCGGAATAATTCACCCCTCCACTTT. Protein: CASSFEGARNNSPLHF.

This clone was picked up one time. The chain combines TRBV20-1 with TRBJ2-5; D is unresolved. The length of the CDR3 is 14 residues. V shed 3 bases and J shed 6 bases, with 17 bases lying between them. CDR1 is DFQATT, CDR2 SNEGSKA, per germline (reference sequence). CDR3 DNA sequence: TGCAGTGCTAGTGGGGTGGGCGGCGAGCAGACCCAGTACTTC. Translated, it gives CSASGVGGEQTQYF.

The chain is built from TRBV5-1 and TRBJ1-4, with D possibly being TRBD1 (5 bases). The ends were cut back, 4 bases at V and 3 bases at J, with 13 bases in the middle. Germline-derived CDR1 and CDR2 are SGHRS and YFSETQ. This CDR3 is built from 15 residues. CDR3 sequence (DNA): TGCGCCAGCAGCCTTCAGGCGGGGCCTAATGAAAAACTGTTTTTT. It encodes CASSLQAGPNEKLFF.

The chain uses TRBV27 and TRBJ1-4; D might be TRBD1 (5 bases). The germline gives CDR1 MNHEY, CDR2 SMNVEV (reference sequence). Trimming left V 5 bases short and J 0 bases short, with 16 bases between. This CDR3 is 17 amino acids long. DNA for the CDR3: TGTGCCAGCAGTCAATATTACCCGGGGCCAACTAATGAAAAACTGTTTTTT. Translation: CASSQYYPGPTNEKLFF.

V is TRBV19 and J is TRBJ2-7; D may be TRBD1 (6 bases). CDR1 and CDR2 (germline): LNHDA, SQIVND (reference sequence). V dropped 6 bases and J dropped 5 bases, with 14 bases sitting between them. CDR3 length equals 13 residues. The DNA for the CDR3 is TGTGCCAGTAGCAGGGGAGTTGACAACGAGCAGTACTTC. Translated, it gives CASSRGVDNEQYF.

The chain carries TRBV6-5 and TRBJ2-3, with D possibly being TRBD1 or TRBD2 (5 bases each). The CDR3 consists of 13 residues. Trimming left V 10 bases short and J 2 bases short, with 13 bases between. CDR1 and CDR2 (germline): MNHEY, SVGAGI. The CDR3 here is CATTGTNTDTQYF. CDR3 DNA: TGTGCCACTACCGGGACGAACACAGATACGCAGTATTTT.

This rearrangement joins TRBV6-1 to TRBJ2-7, with TRBD2 identical over 12 bases. CDR3 length equals 16 residues. CDR1 MNHNS and CDR2 SASEGT come from the germline V gene. V lost 3 bases, J lost 2 bases, and 5 bases stayed unmatched. The CDR3 reads CASSEWTSGVTYEQYF. For the CDR3, the DNA is TGTGCCAGCAGTGAGTGGACTAGCGGGGTTACCTACGAGCAGTACTTC.

This rearrangement joins TRBV2 to TRBJ2-4; D is possibly TRBD1 (5 bases). V was cut by 2 bases and J by 0 bases, with 11 bases left in between. From germline, CDR1 is SNHLY and CDR2 FYNNEI. The CDR3 contains 16 residues. The CDR3 region has the DNA TGTGCCAGCAGTGAAATCAGGGCCTCAGCCAAAAACATTCAGTACTTC. Translated: CASSEIRASAKNIQYF.

The chain uses TRBV2 and TRBJ2-3, with a possible D match to TRBD1 (5 bases). The V gene's germline CDR1 is SNHLY and CDR2 FYNNEI. The CDR3 sequence is 14 residues long. V shed 6 bases and J shed 0 bases, with 10 bases lying between them. CDR3 loop: CASRTDLSTDTQYF. The CDR3 coding sequence is TGTGCCAGCAGGACAGATCTCAGCACAGATACGCAGTATTTT.

The chain joins TRBV11-3 to TRBJ2-3; D may be TRBD2 (6 bases). Germline values: CDR1 SGHNT, CDR2 YENEEA. Trimming took off 6 bases at V and 2 bases at J, with 21 bases between the two ends. The CDR3 has 17 residues. CDR3 DNA: TGTGCCAGCAGTCTTGGGAGGAGGGAAATAGACACAGATACGCAGTATTTT. Its translation is CASSLGRREIDTDTQYF.

The rearrangement uses TRBV18 and TRBJ2-6; tentatively, D is TRBD1 or TRBD2 (5 bases each). The CDR3 extends over 18 amino acids. The ends were cut back, 3 bases at V and 0 bases at J, with 15 bases in the middle. The germline V gene encodes CDR1 KGHSH and CDR2 LQKENI. The CDR3 protein is CASSPLAGTSSGANVLTF. The CDR3 bases are TGTGCCAGCTCACCCCTAGCTGGGACCAGCTCTGGGGCCAACGTCCTGACTTTC. The full variable domain, with the rest looked up from reference TRBV18 and TRBJ2-6, is NAGVMQNPRHLVRRRGQEARLRCSPMKGHSHVYWYRQLPEEGLKFMVYLQKENIIDESGMPKERFSAEFPKEGPSILRIQQVVRGDSAAYFCASSPLAGTSSGANVLTFGAGSRLTVL.